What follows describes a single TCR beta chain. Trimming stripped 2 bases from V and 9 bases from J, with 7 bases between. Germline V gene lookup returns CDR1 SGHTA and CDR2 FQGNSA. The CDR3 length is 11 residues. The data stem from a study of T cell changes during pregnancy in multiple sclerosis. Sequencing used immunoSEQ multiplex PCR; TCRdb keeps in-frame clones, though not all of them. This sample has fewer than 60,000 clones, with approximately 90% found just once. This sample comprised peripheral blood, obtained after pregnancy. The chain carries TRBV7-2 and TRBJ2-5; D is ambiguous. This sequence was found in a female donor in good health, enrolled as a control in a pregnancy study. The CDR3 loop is CASSLTPAQYF. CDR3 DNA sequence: TGTGCCAGCAGCTTAACCCCAGCCCAGTACTTC.